This T cell receptor beta chain originates from a study of T cell repertoires in cytomegalovirus infection. The wider study: Both CMV infection and a matching HLA type were indicated by public TCR beta signatures.

Study-wide findings and caveats: Ex vivo, HLA-C-restricted CMV-specific TCR beta clonotypes prevailed over the rest of the response.

One entry per CDR3 protein, called by TCRdb with MiXCR from the reads. Of about 100,000 distinct CDR3 sequences in the sample, less than 30% are singletons; the top ten hold around 68%. Note on this clonotype: Its antigen is unidentified.

The CDR3 runs 20 residues. Germline V gene lookup returns CDR1 SEHNR and CDR2 FQNEAQ (reference sequence). Trimming at V came to 3 bases and at J to 0 bases, leaving 19 bases not matched to a gene. J is TRBJ1-1 and V is TRBV7-9; 7 nucleotides match TRBD1. The source material was CD8+ T cells from cultured PBMCs, sampled from culture after CMV antigen stimulation. This sequence originates from a human donor in good health (CMV status not recorded). Some clones in this sample may be carry-over from other donors' samples. Written as DNA, the CDR3 is TGTGCCAGCAGCTTTCGAATGATGGACAGGTTGGGGTCCATGAACACTGAAGCTTTCTTT. This gives the protein CASSFRMMDRLGSMNTEAFF.